Below are 26 T cell receptor beta chains sequenced from a single sample in a study of T cells in Graves' hyperthyroidism and ophthalmopathy. Amplified TCR beta CDR3 regions derived from RNA transcripts. Carried out on the TCR CDR3, a first-round RT-PCR used the HTBI primer set. One entry per CDR3 protein, called by TCRdb with MiXCR from the multiplex PCR reads. Of under 400,000 distinct CDR3 sequences listed, approximately 25% are singletons. The sequencing sample was made of blood. Source of these receptors: a man between 45 and 60 years old with Graves' hyperthyroidism.

In its sample, this clonotype was seen a few times. The chain links TRBV20-1 to TRBJ1-2; TRBD1 agrees at 9 bases. V shed 5 bases and J 8 bases; nucleotides not matched to a gene: 3. Germline lookup yields CDR1 DFQATT and CDR2 SNEGSKA (reference sequence). The CDR3 is 11 amino acids. This CDR3 reads CSARTGDGYTF. The CDR3 DNA follows: TGCAGTGCTCGGACAGGGGACGGCTACACCTTC.

This clonotype was counted only a few times. The chain employs TRBV18 and TRBJ2-3, with no clear D. This CDR3 is built from 15 residues. The germline gives CDR1 KGHSH, CDR2 LQKENI. V lost 4 bases to trimming and J lost 4 bases, with 15 bases between them. As DNA, the CDR3 is TGTGCCAGCTCACGCAGTGCCGCCGCCGCAGATACGCAGTATTTT. As protein: CASSRSAAAADTQYF.

There are a few counts of this clonotype. The chain joins TRBV5-1 to TRBJ2-2; the match to TRBD1 covers 7 bases. The CDR3 totals 16 residues. Per the germline V gene, CDR1 is SGHRS and CDR2 is YFSETQ. J gave up 1 base and V 7 bases, and 10 bases lay outside the gene matches. CDR3 nucleotide sequence: TGCGCCAGCCAGACTAACAGGGGACGGAACACCGGGGAGCTGTTTTTT. Its translation is CASQTNRGRNTGELFF. Full variable domain (remainder filled in from reference TRBV5-1 and TRBJ2-2): KAGVTQTPRYLIKTRGQQVTLSCSPISGHRSVSWYQQTPGQGLQFLFEYFSETQRNKGNFPGRFSGRQFSNSRSEMNVSTLELGDSALYLCASQTNRGRNTGELFFGEGSRLTVL.

This clonotype was seen only a few times. The rearrangement uses TRBV6-1 and TRBJ1-5; D not resolved. V lost 5 bases, J lost 11 bases, and 22 bases lay in between. This CDR3 is 15 amino acids long. CDR1 and CDR2 (germline): MNHNS, SASEGT. DNA of the CDR3: TGTGCCAGCAGTCCCCTGGGAGGTCTGGGTGAGGCCCAGCATTTT. Translation: CASSPLGGLGEAQHF.

The chain combines TRBV6-1 with TRBJ1-2; D is possibly TRBD1 (5 bases). Germline loops: CDR1 MNHNS, CDR2 SASEGT. The length of the CDR3 is 14 residues. Trimming left V 5 bases short and J 3 bases short, with 13 bases between. The CDR3 reads CASSRAGTDYGYTF. In DNA form, the CDR3 reads TGTGCCAGCAGTCGAGCCGGGACGGACTATGGCTACACCTTC.

This clonotype was detected only a few times. This rearrangement joins TRBV15 to TRBJ2-3, with TRBD1 identical over 9 bases. Germline assignment: CDR1 LNHNV and CDR2 YYDKDF (reference sequence). The CDR3 is 14 residues long. Unmatched junction bases numbered 4, after V lost 5 bases and J lost 4 bases. This chain's CDR3 is CATSSQGAADTQYF. CDR3 nucleotides: TGTGCCACCAGCTCACAGGGGGCTGCAGATACGCAGTATTTT.

This clonotype was seen more than once but under ten times. The chain joins TRBV6-1 to TRBJ2-6; D call uncertain. The V end was cut by 4 bases, the J end by 3 bases, with 4 bases between. The CDR3 sequence is 13 residues long. In germline, CDR1 is MNHNS, CDR2 SASEGT. The CDR3 DNA reads TGTGCCAGCAGTGGGGGTGGGGCCAACGTCCTGACTTTC. The encoded protein is CASSGGGANVLTF.

The chain couples TRBV28 to TRBJ1-2; no clear D gene. CDR3 length equals 13 residues. Germline assignment: CDR1 MDHEN and CDR2 SYDVKM. V was clipped by 1 base and J by 4 bases, with 7 bases between them. For the CDR3, the DNA is TGTGCCAGCAGTTTATTAGGCCGCTATGGCTACACCTTC. Translation gives CASSLLGRYGYTF.

The V and J genes are TRBV5-1 and TRBJ2-5; TRBD1 matches 9 bases. The ends lost 1 base at V and 4 bases at J; junction bases unmatched: 5. This CDR3 comprises 15 residues. Looked up from germline, CDR1 is SGHRS and CDR2 is YFSETQ. DNA of the CDR3: TGCGCCAGCAGCTTGACCGGGACAGGGACAGAGACCCAGTACTTC. It specifies CASSLTGTGTETQYF.

CDR3 sequence: CALAGRTEAFF. CDR3 nucleotide sequence: TGTGCCTTGGCTGGGAGAACTGAAGCTTTCTTT. This chain joins TRBV30 and TRBJ1-1; D call uncertain. Germline CDR1 GTSNPN, CDR2 SVGIG (reference sequence). V was shortened by 7 bases and J by 5 bases, with 11 bases between the two germline ends. CDR3 size: 11 residues.

This clonotype has a count of ten or more. This chain connects TRBV29-1 to TRBJ2-2; D uncertain. The CDR3 runs to 12 residues. Trimming left V 4 bases short and J 4 bases short, with 7 bases between. CDR1 is SQVTM, CDR2 ANQGSEA, per germline. As DNA, the CDR3 is TGCAGCGTTGCTTGGGGCACCGGGGAGCTGTTTTTT. The encoded protein is CSVAWGTGELFF.

J is TRBJ1-3 and V is TRBV6-1, with D possibly TRBD1 on 5 matching bases. V was trimmed by 5 bases and J by 2 bases, leaving 10 bases between them. From germline, CDR1 is MNHNS and CDR2 SASEGT. The CDR3 totals 14 residues. The CDR3 here is CASSSRGTGNTIYF. The DNA of the CDR3 is TGTGCCAGCAGTTCCCGGGGGACTGGAAACACCATATATTTT.

The gene calls are TRBV29-1 and TRBJ2-5; possibly TRBD1 for D (7 bases). Germline V gene sequence: CDR1 SQVTM, CDR2 ANQGSEA. CDR3 size: 13 residues. Trimming removed 6 bases from V and 7 bases from J, with 18 bases in between. The CDR3 DNA reads TGCAGCGTCGGGACAGCGGGCCCCCCGACCCAGTACTTC. The encoded protein is CSVGTAGPPTQYF. Variable domain in full (rest from reference TRBV29-1 and TRBJ2-5): SAVISQKPSRDICQRGTSLTIQCQVDSQVTMMFWYRQQPGQSLTLIATANQGSEATYESGFVIDKFPISRPNLTFSTLTVSNMSPEDSSIYLCSVGTAGPPTQYFGPGTRLLVL.

In its sample, this clonotype was seen a few times. V and J are TRBV24-1 and TRBJ2-3; D is possibly TRBD1 or TRBD2 (5 bases each). Trimming left V 7 bases short and J 0 bases short, with 13 bases between. Germline-derived CDR1 and CDR2 are KGHDR and SFDVKD. The CDR3 has 15 residues. DNA for the CDR3: TGTGCCACCAGCCTTCAGGGAGCTAGCACAGATACGCAGTATTTT. Encoded protein: CATSLQGASTDTQYF.

This clonotype was seen a few times. The V call is TRBV7-2, the J call TRBJ2-3, with 11 bases fitting TRBD2. The germline V gene encodes CDR1 SGHTA and CDR2 FQGNSA. J lost 1 base, V lost 5 bases, and 5 bases had no gene match. This CDR3 has 16 residues. CDR3 sequence (DNA): TGTGCCAGCAGCCGCAGACTAGCGGGACGCACAGATACGCAGTATTTT. This gives the protein CASSRRLAGRTDTQYF. Drawing the rest from reference TRBV7-2 and TRBJ2-3, the complete variable domain is GAGVSQSPSNKVTEKGKDVELRCDPISGHTALYWYRQSLGQGLEFLIYFQGNSAPDKSGLPSDRFSAERTGGSVSTLTIQRTQQEDSAVYLCASSRRLAGRTDTQYFGPGTRLTVL.

This clonotype appeared a few times. CDR3 residues: CASSLDAGLSYEQYF. The CDR3 coding sequence is TGCGCCAGCAGCTTGGATGCAGGGCTATCCTACGAGCAGTACTTC. The chain has TRBV5-1 and TRBJ2-7; perhaps TRBD1 as D (5 bases). V dropped 0 bases and J dropped 1 base, with 11 bases sitting between them. The germline V gene has CDR1 SGHRS and CDR2 YFSETQ. CDR3 length: 15 residues.

This clonotype was recorded at least ten times. The rearrangement links TRBV30 to TRBJ1-5; D is unclear. The length of the CDR3 is 13 residues. Germline CDR1 is GTSNPN and CDR2 is SVGIG (reference sequence). V was pared by 3 bases and J by 7 bases, with 13 bases between. The CDR3: CAWSGRTEQPQHF. CDR3 nucleotide sequence: TGTGCCTGGAGCGGGAGGACGGAACAGCCCCAGCATTTT. Full variable domain (missing parts from reference TRBV30 and TRBJ1-5): SQTIHQWPATLVQPVGSPLSLECTVEGTSNPNLYWYRQAAGRGLQLLFYSVGIGQISSEVPQNLSASRPQDRQFILSSKKLLLSDSGFYLCAWSGRTEQPQHFGDGTRLSIL.

This clonotype was seen many times. This chain links TRBV29-1 with TRBJ2-3, with 9 bases lining up with TRBD1. The ends lost 5 bases at V and 4 bases at J; junction bases unmatched: 13. Germline V CDR1 and CDR2: SQVTM, ANQGSEA. CDR3 length equals 16 residues. This CDR3 reads CSVHSIPGQGPDTQYF. CDR3 bases: TGCAGCGTTCACAGCATACCGGGACAGGGCCCAGATACGCAGTATTTT.

The V gene is TRBV6-1, the J gene TRBJ2-7, with 12 bases matching TRBD2. CDR1 MNHNS and CDR2 SASEGT come from the germline V gene. The J segment lost 3 bases and the V segment lost 8 bases, leaving 2 bases of the junction unmatched. The CDR3 totals 13 residues. The CDR3 is CASGLAGRYEQYF. CDR3 DNA: TGTGCCAGCGGACTAGCGGGACGCTACGAGCAGTACTTC.

V gene TRBV20-1 combines with J gene TRBJ1-5; tentatively, D is TRBD1 (5 bases). V dropped 2 bases and J dropped 4 bases, with 12 bases sitting between them. CDR3 length equals 14 residues. Germline loops: CDR1 DFQATT, CDR2 SNEGSKA (reference sequence). The DNA for the CDR3 is TGCAGTGCTAGACGACAGACACTTAATCAGCCCCAGCATTTT. It specifies CSARRQTLNQPQHF.

Worth noting for this clonotype: Possible read error: a much larger clone is one base away. The chain carries TRBV5-1 and TRBJ2-7, with a weak D call TRBD1 (7 bases). CDR1 is SGHRS and CDR2 is YFSETQ in the germline V gene. Trimming cost V 4 bases and J 6 bases, with 11 bases left between them. This CDR3 spans 12 amino acids. CDR3 loop: CASSDQGGEQYF. DNA for the CDR3: TGCGCCAGCAGCGATCAGGGGGGCGAGCAGTACTTC.

The chain has TRBV7-2 and TRBJ2-1, with a weak D call TRBD2 (5 bases). V dropped 1 base and J dropped 8 bases, with 15 bases sitting between them. In germline, CDR1 is SGHTA, CDR2 FQGNSA. The CDR3 has 15 residues. In DNA, the CDR3 is TGTGCCAGCAGCTTAGGCGGACTGACTGGGGATGAGCAGTTCTTC. Its protein is CASSLGGLTGDEQFF.

This clonotype was counted at least ten times. The chain couples TRBV18 to TRBJ2-1; 9 positions agree with TRBD1. The CDR3 sequence is 16 residues long. Germline CDR1 KGHSH, CDR2 LQKENI. Trimming cost V 2 bases and J 3 bases; bases outside gene matches: 5. The CDR3 spells CASSPARDRVYNEQFF. CDR3 sequence (DNA): TGTGCCAGCTCACCAGCCCGGGACAGGGTCTACAATGAGCAGTTCTTC.

This clonotype occurred a few times. The chain is built from TRBV18 and TRBJ1-2, with 7 positions matching TRBD1. The CDR3 contains 13 residues. Germline V gene sequence: CDR1 KGHSH, CDR2 LQKENI. Losses at the gene ends were 4 bases for V and 4 bases for J; bases not matched to a gene: 3. The CDR3 sequence is CASSRGTVYGYTF. The CDR3 nucleotides read TGTGCCAGCTCACGTGGGACAGTCTATGGCTACACCTTC. The complete variable domain, with remaining parts taken from reference TRBV18 and TRBJ1-2, reads NAGVMQNPRHLVRRRGQEARLRCSPMKGHSHVYWYRQLPEEGLKFMVYLQKENIIDESGMPKERFSAEFPKEGPSILRIQQVVRGDSAAYFCASSRGTVYGYTFGSGTRLTVV.

This clonotype was counted only a few times. J is TRBJ2-3 and V is TRBV7-2, with 9 nucleotides matching TRBD1. V was pared by 5 bases and J by 6 bases, with 9 bases of the junction left unmatched. This CDR3 is built from 15 residues. The germline V gene has CDR1 SGHTA and CDR2 FQGNSA. The CDR3 reads CASSEAGTGFDTQYF. CDR3 nucleotides: TGTGCCAGCAGCGAAGCCGGGACAGGGTTTGATACGCAGTATTTT.

This clonotype was seen many times. CDR3 sequence reads: CSATPDRNSYEQYF. CDR3 nucleotide sequence: TGCAGTGCTACCCCGGACAGAAACTCCTACGAGCAGTACTTC. The chain combines TRBV20-1 with TRBJ2-7; D is perhaps TRBD1 (6 bases). The CDR3 spans 14 residues. CDR1 is DFQATT, CDR2 SNEGSKA, per germline (reference sequence). V lost 4 bases and J 0 bases, leaving 13 bases between the germline ends.